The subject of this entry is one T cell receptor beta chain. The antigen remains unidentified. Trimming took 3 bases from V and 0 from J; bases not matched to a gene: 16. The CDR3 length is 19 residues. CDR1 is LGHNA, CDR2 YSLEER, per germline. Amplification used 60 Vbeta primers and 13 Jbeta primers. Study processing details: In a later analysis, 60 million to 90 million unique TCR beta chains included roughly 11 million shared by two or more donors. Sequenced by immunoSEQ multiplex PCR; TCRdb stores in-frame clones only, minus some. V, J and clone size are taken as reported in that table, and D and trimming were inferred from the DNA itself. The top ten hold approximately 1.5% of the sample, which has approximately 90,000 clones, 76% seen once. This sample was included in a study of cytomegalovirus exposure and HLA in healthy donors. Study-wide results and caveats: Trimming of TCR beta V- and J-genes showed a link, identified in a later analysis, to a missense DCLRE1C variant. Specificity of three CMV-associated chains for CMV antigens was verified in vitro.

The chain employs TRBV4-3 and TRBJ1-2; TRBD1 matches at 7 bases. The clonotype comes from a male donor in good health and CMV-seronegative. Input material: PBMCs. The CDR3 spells CASSHSASGTAVANYGYTF. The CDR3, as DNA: TGCGCCAGCAGCCACAGCGCCTCCGGGACAGCCGTAGCTAACTATGGCTACACCTTC.